Below are 10 T cell receptor beta chains sequenced from a single sample in a study of blood T cells in healthy people across ages. Using a J-beta primer mix together with a sample-barcoded 5' primer, a second PCR was run for roughly 7 to 12 cycles. TCRdb called the 5' RACE reads again in MiXCR, with one record for every CDR3 protein. Of 950,000 to 1,200,000 distinct CDR3 sequences in the sample, roughly two fifths were seen once. The sequencing input was blood. The receptors here all came from a man younger than 35 in good health.

Points on this clonotype: The junction departs from germline at one end; a sequencing error may be responsible. This chain uses TRBV12-3 or TRBV12-4 with TRBJ2-6; no clear D. This CDR3 spans 14 amino acids. CDR3 sequence: CAGSGYYGANVLTF. The CDR3 coding sequence is TGTGCCGGCAGTGGTTATTACGGGGCCAACGTCCTGACTTTC.

This clonotype has just one count. The DNA for the CDR3 is TGTGCCAGCAGCGTAGTTCGCGGAGAGCAGTACTTC. Its translation is CASSVVRGEQYF. This chain links TRBV9 with TRBJ2-5; D is unclear. V gave up 0 bases and J gave up 11 bases, with 11 bases separating them. Germline V gives CDR1 SGDLS, CDR2 YYNGEE. The CDR3 covers 12 residues. Supplemented by reference TRBV9 and TRBJ2-5, the full variable domain reads DSGVTQTPKHLITATGQRVTLRCSPRSGDLSVYWYQQSLDQGLQFLIQYYNGEERAKGNILERFSAQQFPDLHSELNLSSLELGDSALYFCASSVVRGEQYFGPGTRLLVL.

V and J are TRBV10-3 and TRBJ2-4, with TRBD2 matching 7 bases. Per germline, CDR1 ENHRY and CDR2 SYGVKD. J lost 13 bases, V lost 5 bases, and 11 bases had no gene match. The CDR3 runs 13 residues. The CDR3 sequence: CAISSGGYNEQYF. In nucleotides, the CDR3 is TGTGCCATCAGTTCGGGAGGATACAATGAGCAGTACTTC.

The chain couples TRBV5-1 to TRBJ2-4, with no clear D. CDR1 is SGHRS and CDR2 is YFSETQ in the germline V gene. The ends were cut back, 0 bases at V and 8 bases at J, with 12 bases in the middle. This CDR3 contains 14 residues. The CDR3 region has the DNA TGCGCCAGCAGCTTGGACACTTTTCGTTACATTCAGTACTTC. Residues: CASSLDTFRYIQYF.

This clonotype was found once. The V and J genes are TRBV7-2 and TRBJ2-1; a weak D match, TRBD2 (7 bases). This CDR3 comprises 12 residues. V was clipped by 5 bases and J by 14 bases, with 16 bases between them. The V gene's germline CDR1 is SGHTA and CDR2 FQGNSA. The CDR3 nucleotides are TGTGCCAGCAGCCCGGCGGGGGCGGGAGAGTTCTTC. Translated: CASSPAGAGEFF. The variable domain in full, completed from reference TRBV7-2 and TRBJ2-1, reads GAGVSQSPSNKVTEKGKDVELRCDPISGHTALYWYRQSLGQGLEFLIYFQGNSAPDKSGLPSDRFSAERTGGSVSTLTIQRTQQEDSAVYLCASSPAGAGEFFGPGTRLTVL.

The chain employs TRBV25-1 and TRBJ2-5; D remains unclear. The CDR3 has 13 amino acids. V lost 3 bases, J lost 11 bases, and 16 bases lay in between. CDR1 is MGHDK, CDR2 SYGVNS, per germline. The DNA of the CDR3 is TGTGCCAGCAGTGAGAACTGGTTCGGAGAGCAGTACTTC. It codes for CASSENWFGEQYF.

This clonotype was seen only a few times. The rearrangement uses TRBV20-1 and TRBJ2-1, with no clear D. The germline V and J ends were trimmed by 1 base and 1 base, with 8 bases remaining between them. This CDR3 contains 14 residues. CDR1 is DFQATT, CDR2 SNEGSKA, per germline (reference sequence). CDR3 nucleotides: TGCAGTGCTAGAGGGGGTAGATCCTACAATGAGCAGTTCTTC. Translated, it gives CSARGGRSYNEQFF.

The rearrangement links TRBV9 to TRBJ1-2; possibly TRBD1 for D (5 bases). V lost 0 bases and J lost 3, with 9 bases in between. This CDR3 has 14 residues. Germline assignment: CDR1 SGDLS and CDR2 YYNGEE. CDR3 protein: CASSVEGDHYGYTF. The CDR3 DNA sequence: TGTGCCAGCAGCGTAGAAGGGGACCACTATGGCTACACCTTC.

In this sample, this clonotype turned up a few times. The chain links TRBV6-2 or TRBV6-3 to TRBJ1-5, with D possibly being TRBD1 (6 bases). Germline V gives CDR1 MNHEY, CDR2 SVGEGT. With 8 bases removed from V and 4 bases from J, the gap between germline ends came to 18 bases. This CDR3 has 15 residues. CDR3 nucleotides: TGTGCCAGCGGATTCCGGGACATTCCTAATCAGCCCCAGCATTTT. Amino acids: CASGFRDIPNQPQHF.

J is TRBJ1-2 and V is TRBV5-1; 7 nucleotides agree with TRBD1. Germline V gene data show CDR1 as SGHRS and CDR2 as YFSETQ. This CDR3 region has 15 residues. V was pared by 0 bases and J by 2 bases, with 4 bases of the junction left unmatched. CDR3 sequence reads: CASSLATGTNYGYTF. In DNA, the CDR3 is TGCGCCAGCAGCTTGGCGACAGGGACAAACTATGGCTACACCTTC.